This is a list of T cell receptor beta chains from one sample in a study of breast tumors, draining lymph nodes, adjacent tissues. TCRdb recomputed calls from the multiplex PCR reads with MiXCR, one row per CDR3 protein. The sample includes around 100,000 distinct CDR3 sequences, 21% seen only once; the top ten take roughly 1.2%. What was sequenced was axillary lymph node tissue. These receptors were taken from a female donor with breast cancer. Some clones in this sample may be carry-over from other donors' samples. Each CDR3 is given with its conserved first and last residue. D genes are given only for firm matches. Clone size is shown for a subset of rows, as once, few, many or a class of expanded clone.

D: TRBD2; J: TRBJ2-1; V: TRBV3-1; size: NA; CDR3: CASSQGLAGASEQFF; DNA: TGTGCCAGCAGCCAGGGACTAGCGGGAGCTAGTGAGCAGTTCTTC
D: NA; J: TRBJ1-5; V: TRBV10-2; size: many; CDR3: CASSSLSNQPQHF; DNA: TGCGCCAGCAGTTCATTGAGCAATCAGCCCCAGCATTTT
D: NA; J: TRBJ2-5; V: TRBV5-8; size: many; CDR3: CASSYTYQETQYF; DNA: TGTGCCAGCAGTTACACGTACCAAGAGACCCAGTACTTC
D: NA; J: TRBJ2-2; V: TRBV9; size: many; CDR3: CASSAVRFTGELFF; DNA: TGTGCCAGCAGCGCTGTACGGTTCACCGGGGAGCTGTTTTTT
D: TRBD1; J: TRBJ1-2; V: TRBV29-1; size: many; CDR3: CSVRTGAGYGYTF; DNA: TGCAGCGTCCGGACAGGGGCAGGCTATGGCTACACCTTC
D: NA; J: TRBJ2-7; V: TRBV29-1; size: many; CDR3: CSVNNGGKGGGEQYF; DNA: TGCAGCGTAAACAACGGCGGGAAGGGAGGGGGCGAGCAGTACTTC
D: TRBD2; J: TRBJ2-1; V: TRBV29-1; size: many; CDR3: CSVEGSRGGDEQFF; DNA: TGCAGCGTTGAGGGGTCCCGGGGGGGGGATGAGCAGTTCTTC
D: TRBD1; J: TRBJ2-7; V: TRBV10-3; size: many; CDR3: CASRGQGGSYEQYF; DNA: TGTGCCAGCAGGGGGCAGGGAGGCTCCTACGAGCAGTACTTC
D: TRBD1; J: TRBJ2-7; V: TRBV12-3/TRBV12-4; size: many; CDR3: CASSPGTVYEQYF; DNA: TGTGCCAGCAGCCCCGGGACAGTCTACGAGCAGTACTTC
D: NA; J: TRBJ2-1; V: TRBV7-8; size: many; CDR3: CASSVDRNEQFF; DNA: TGTGCCAGCAGCGTCGACAGAAATGAGCAGTTCTTC
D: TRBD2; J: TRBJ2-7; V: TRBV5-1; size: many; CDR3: CASHVSGTREGEQYF; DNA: TGCGCCAGCCACGTCTCGGGTACAAGGGAGGGCGAGCAGTACTTC
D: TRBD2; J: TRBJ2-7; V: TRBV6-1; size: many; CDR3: CASSGSGGSYEQYF; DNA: TGTGCCAGCAGTGGTAGCGGGGGATCCTACGAGCAGTACTTC
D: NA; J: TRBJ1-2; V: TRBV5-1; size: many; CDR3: CASSPGPPNYGYTF; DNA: TGCGCCAGCAGCCCAGGCCCACCTAACTATGGCTACACCTTC
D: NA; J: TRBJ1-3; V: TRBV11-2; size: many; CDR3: CASSLAGSSGNTIYF; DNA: TGTGCCAGCAGCTTAGCAGGGAGCTCTGGAAACACCATATATTTT
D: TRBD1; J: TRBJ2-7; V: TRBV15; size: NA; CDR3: CATSRDRAVHEQYF; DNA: TGCGCCACCAGCAGGGACAGGGCAGTTCACGAGCAGTACTTC
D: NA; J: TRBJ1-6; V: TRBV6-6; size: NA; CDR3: CASSYWGGNSPLHF; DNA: TGTGCCAGCAGTTACTGGGGAGGGAATTCACCCCTCCACTTT
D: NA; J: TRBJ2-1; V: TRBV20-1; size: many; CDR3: CSASGRSWDEQFF; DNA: TGCAGTGCTAGTGGACGTTCTTGGGATGAGCAGTTCTTC
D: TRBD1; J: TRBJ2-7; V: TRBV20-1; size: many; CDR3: CSGGMTGGYEQYF; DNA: TGCAGTGGAGGAATGACAGGGGGCTACGAGCAGTACTTC
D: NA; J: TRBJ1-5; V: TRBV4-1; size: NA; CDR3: CASSQDRNSNQPQHF; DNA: TGCGCCAGCAGCCAAGATCGAAATAGCAATCAGCCCCAGCATTTT
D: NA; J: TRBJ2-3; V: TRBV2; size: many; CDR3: CASGAGRSGTDTQYF; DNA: TGTGCCAGCGGGGCGGGGAGGTCGGGGACAGATACGCAGTATTTT
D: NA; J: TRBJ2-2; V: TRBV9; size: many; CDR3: CASSSSTGELFF; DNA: TGTGCCAGCAGCTCTAGCACCGGGGAGCTGTTTTTT